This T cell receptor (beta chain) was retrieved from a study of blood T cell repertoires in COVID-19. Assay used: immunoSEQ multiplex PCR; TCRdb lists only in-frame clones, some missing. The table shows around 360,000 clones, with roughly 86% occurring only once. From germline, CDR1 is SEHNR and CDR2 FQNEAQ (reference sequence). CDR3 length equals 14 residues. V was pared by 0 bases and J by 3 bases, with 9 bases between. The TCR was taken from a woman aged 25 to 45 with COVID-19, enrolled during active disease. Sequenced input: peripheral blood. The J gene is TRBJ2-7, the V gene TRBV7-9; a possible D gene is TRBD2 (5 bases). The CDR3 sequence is CASSLAGDYYEQYF. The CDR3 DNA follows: TGTGCCAGCAGCTTAGCGGGAGACTACTACGAGCAGTACTTC.